The entry below describes one T cell receptor beta chain. This receptor's antigen is unknown. Per-base qualities were not stored, and no clone one base away is much larger. Library prep was done by the immunoSEQ multiplex PCR assay. The table was pulled from immuneACCESS by TCRdb, which kept in-frame rearrangements only. Such tables lose some clones; where checked, under half of the loss comes from unresolved V genes, and the rest has no known cause. The sample includes about 160,000 clones, with approximately 94% observed a single time. 8.5% of the sample is in the top ten clones. The sample belongs to a study of control samples from healthy donors and cancer patients (dated by TCRdb to about 2020). CDR1 and CDR2, looked up from the germline V gene, are SGDLS and YYNGEE. V lost 3 bases and J lost 6 bases; the stretch between them is 9 bases long. Inclusive of the bounding cysteine and phenylalanine, the CDR3 is 12 residues long. Solely the CDR3 DNA is kept, with 36 bases framed from the first base.

The chain uses TRBV9 and TRBJ1-2; no D gene can be assigned with confidence. Specimen: blood. The receptor comes from a woman in her thirties or forties in good health. The CDR3 region has the sequence CASSGPDDGYTF. At the DNA level, the sequence is TGTGCCAGCAGCGGACCAGATGATGGCTACACCTTC.